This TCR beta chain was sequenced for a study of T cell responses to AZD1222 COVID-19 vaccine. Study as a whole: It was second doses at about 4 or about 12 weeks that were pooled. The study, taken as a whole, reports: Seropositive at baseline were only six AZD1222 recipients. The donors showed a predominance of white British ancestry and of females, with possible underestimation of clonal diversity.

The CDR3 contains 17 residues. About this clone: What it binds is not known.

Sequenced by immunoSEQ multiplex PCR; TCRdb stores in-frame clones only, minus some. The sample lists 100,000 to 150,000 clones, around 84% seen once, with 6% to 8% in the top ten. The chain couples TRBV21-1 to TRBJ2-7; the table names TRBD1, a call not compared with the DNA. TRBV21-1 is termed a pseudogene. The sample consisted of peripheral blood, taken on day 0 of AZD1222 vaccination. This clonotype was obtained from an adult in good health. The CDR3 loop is CASSKGRWGPNSYEQYF. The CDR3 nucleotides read TGTGCCAGCAGCAAAGGTAGGTGGGGGCCTAACTCCTACGAGCAGTACTTC.